This T cell receptor beta chain was retrieved from a study of T cell responses to AZD1222 COVID-19 vaccine (dated by TCRdb to the early 2020s). In the study overall: TCR sequencing covered 233 trial participants: around 210 given two doses of AZD1222 and approximately 26 given two doses of MenACWY control vaccine. Trial participants were enrolled by age into 18-55, 56-69 and 70-plus year subgroups, with roughly 160, 29 and 62 TCR-sequenced participants respectively.

Measured from the cysteine to the phenylalanine, the CDR3 is 14 residues long. The retained sequence is limited to the CDR3, 42 bases, with the frame set at the first base. V trim: 6 bases; J trim: 4 bases; unmatched bases: 9. The germline V gene encodes CDR1 SGHRS and CDR2 YFSETQ. Findings and caveats that apply to the study as a whole: Conclusions about previously exposed vaccinees are limited because only 5 or 6 AZD1222 recipients were SARS-CoV-2 seropositive at baseline. Epitopes outside the regions mutated in the B.1.351 and B.1.1.7 variants were reportedly recognized by nearly half of the unique spike-specific TCRs. After two AZD1222 doses, both the breadth and the depth of spike-specific TCRs were significantly higher than at day 0 and than in MenACWY recipients. The 56-69-year group was small, and its depth increase did not reach significance, likely because of low power. Because no day 14 peak-response samples were available, the repertoires could be characterized only after the peak T cell response. CD4 TCRs associated with the vaccine covered the entire spike protein, and the dominant responses were in regions 160-218 and 743-854. Most participants were white British and females outnumbered males, and the authors suggested that clonal diversity may have been underestimated.

The CDR3 regions of human TCRbeta chains were subjected to immunosequencing. In the authors' own workflow: TCRs in the repertoires were compared against a reference library of SARS-CoV-2-specific TCRs that had been generated with the MIRA antigen-specificity platform. Breadth was defined as the fraction of unique TCRs that were SARS-CoV-2-associated, and depth was defined as the fraction of total T cells that were SARS-CoV-2-associated. Using the MIRA data, every spike-specific TCR was mapped to the spike region that the TCR reacted to and assigned to either a CD4 or a CD8 class. Log10-transformed breadth and depth values were compared by one-way ANOVA with Sidak's multiple comparisons tests. The source is immuneACCESS, and TCRdb retained only in-frame sequences with V and J called. Part of the clones is not carried over; for the studies checked, unresolved V genes explain less than half of this, and the remainder is unexplained. From that table come the V and J calls and clone size; the DNA was used to work out D and trimming. The sample table records about 270,000 clones; approximately 94% of these occur just once. Around 0.6% of the sample comes from the top ten.

In the paper's terms, the time point label means: about 28 days (+/-7) after the second vaccine dose. AZD1222 recipients whose second dose came at about 4 weeks and those whose second dose came at about 12 weeks were combined into one group, since spike-specific TCR depth and breadth did not differ between the two schedules. The vaccinee samples were drawn from two UK trials, COV001 and COV002, one of which was a single-blind randomized controlled phase 2/3 trial testing AZD1222 (ChAdOx1 nCoV-19) in healthy adults. Trial participant PBMC samples were collected at day 0 and day 28 after the second dose for TCRbeta chain sequencing. For this clone: This clone's antigen is unknown. No base qualities exist here, and no much larger clone lies one base off it.

The specimen comprised peripheral blood, sampled 28 days after the second AZD1222 dose. This TCR was sampled from an adult who received the AZD1222 COVID-19 vaccine. The rearrangement combines TRBV5-1 with TRBJ2-7; TRBD2 lines up with 8 middle nucleotides. This receptor carries the CDR3 CASNQAGGPYEQYF. The sequenced DNA: TGCGCCAGCAATCAGGCGGGGGGTCCGTACGAGCAGTACTTC.